This T cell receptor beta chain was sequenced for a study of vaccination and CD4 T cells after COVID-19. Study overall: The cells were exposed to overlapping spike peptides originating from SARS-CoV-2, HCoV-NL63, HCoV-OC43 and HCoV-229E for stimulation. Study findings and constraints: Among convalescent patients, a median approximately 86% of reactive clones emerged only after vaccination.

Germline values: CDR1 DFQATT, CDR2 SNEGSKA (reference sequence). The CDR3 sequence is 15 residues long. Between the trimmed V and J ends, which lost 6 bases and 2 bases, there was a span of 17 bases. This clonotype was detected only a few times. Its antigen remains unidentified. Scientists ran DNA taken from cultured CD4+ T cells through the Oncomine TCR Beta short-read assay for sequencing. TCRdb called the PCR reads again in MiXCR, with one record for every CDR3 protein. The data show over 12,000 distinct CDR3 sequences, almost 50% seen once. Specified treatment: approximately 9-day PBMC culture with coronavirus spike peptide pools or control peptides (ViraFEST assay).

Sequences were derived from cultured CD4+ T cells from blood, sampled after SARS-CoV-2 vaccination. The receptor comes from a human donor with COVID-19. The chain carries TRBV20-1 and TRBJ1-5, with D tentatively TRBD1 (5 bases). The DNA of the CDR3 is TGCAGTGCCATTAGAGGAGGGGTCGGCAATCAGCCCCAGCATTTT. Translating it yields CSAIRGGVGNQPQHF.